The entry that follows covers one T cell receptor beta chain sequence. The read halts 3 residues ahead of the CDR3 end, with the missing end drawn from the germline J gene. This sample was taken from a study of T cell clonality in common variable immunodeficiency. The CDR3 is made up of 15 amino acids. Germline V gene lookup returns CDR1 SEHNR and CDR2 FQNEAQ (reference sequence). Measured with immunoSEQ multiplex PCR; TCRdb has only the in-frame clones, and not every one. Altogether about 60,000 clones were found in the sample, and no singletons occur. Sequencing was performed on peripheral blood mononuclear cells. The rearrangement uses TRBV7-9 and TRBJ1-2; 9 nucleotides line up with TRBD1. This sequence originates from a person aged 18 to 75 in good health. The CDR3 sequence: CASSSIGTGYYDYTF. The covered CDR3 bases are TGTGCCAGCAGCTCCATCGGGACAGGGTACTACGAC.